This passage covers 18 T cell receptor beta chains from one sample sequenced in a study of blood T cell repertoires in COVID-19. Measured with immunoSEQ multiplex PCR; TCRdb has only the in-frame clones, and not every one. The data contain about 140,000 clones, about 80% of them singletons. Sequencing input: peripheral blood. The origin of the receptors is a human donor in a cohort sampled during active COVID-19.

The gene calls are TRBV6-4 and TRBJ1-6; D not resolved. V lost 6 bases and J 2 bases, leaving 17 bases between the germline ends. From germline, CDR1 is MRHNA and CDR2 SNTAGT. The CDR3 totals 17 residues. CDR3 sequence: CASRLPGSGPYNSPLHF. In DNA form, the CDR3 reads TGTGCCAGCAGACTCCCGGGGTCTGGGCCCTATAATTCACCCCTCCACTTT.

CDR3 sequence: CGEGHEQYF. The CDR3 nucleotides read TGTGGCGAGGGCCACGAGCAGTACTTC. This chain connects TRBV21-1 to TRBJ2-7; the table's D call, TRBD2, has no DNA check behind it. TRBV21-1 counts as a pseudogene. The CDR3 loop spans 9 amino acids.

The J gene is TRBJ2-7, the V gene TRBV5-1, with 8 bases that match TRBD1. Losses at the gene ends were 4 bases for V and 3 bases for J; bases not matched to a gene: 6. The CDR3 spans 14 residues. Germline V gene data show CDR1 as SGHRS and CDR2 as YFSETQ. The chain's CDR3 is CASSPGQANYEQYF. CDR3 coding DNA: TGCGCCAGCAGCCCGGGACAGGCTAACTACGAGCAGTACTTC. The full variable domain, its missing parts supplied by reference TRBV5-1 and TRBJ2-7, is KAGVTQTPRYLIKTRGQQVTLSCSPISGHRSVSWYQQTPGQGLQFLFEYFSETQRNKGNFPGRFSGRQFSNSRSEMNVSTLELGDSALYLCASSPGQANYEQYFGPGTRLTVT.

The chain couples TRBV9 to TRBJ1-1, with TRBD1 as a possible D gene (5 bases). Between the trimmed V and J ends, which lost 4 bases and 2 bases, there was a span of 12 bases. The germline CDR1 and CDR2 sequences are SGDLS and YYNGEE. The CDR3 extends over 14 amino acids. The CDR3 DNA sequence: TGTGCCAGCAGCCCGGGACTAAAAAACACTGAAGCTTTCTTT. It encodes CASSPGLKNTEAFF.

This chain uses TRBV6-5 with TRBJ1-3; unclear D gene. Trimming pared 4 bases from V and 0 bases from J, leaving 10 bases between. The CDR3 contains 15 residues. Germline V gene lookup returns CDR1 MNHEY and CDR2 SVGAGI. This CDR3 reads CASSSGRGSGNTIYF. Here the CDR3 DNA reads TGTGCCAGCAGTTCCGGACGGGGCTCTGGAAACACCATATATTTT.

The chain uses TRBV28 and TRBJ1-4; TRBD1 might be the D (5 bases). This CDR3 region has 14 residues. The germline V and J ends were trimmed by 5 bases and 8 bases, with 15 bases remaining between them. Per the germline V gene, CDR1 is MDHEN and CDR2 is SYDVKM. CDR3 loop: CASSATGGYEKLFF. The CDR3 nucleotides are TGTGCCAGCAGTGCCACGGGGGGGTACGAAAAACTGTTTTTT.

The CDR3 reads CASSVHGDTQYF. CDR3 in DNA: TGTGCCAGCAGCGTCCACGGAGATACGCAGTATTTT. The rearrangement links TRBV5-4 to TRBJ2-3, with D unresolved. CDR1 is SGHNT, CDR2 YYREEE, per germline (reference sequence). The CDR3 spans 12 residues. The V end lost 4 bases, the J end lost 5 bases, and 8 bases lay between the germline ends.

The V and J genes are TRBV10-3 and TRBJ1-3; D might be TRBD1 (6 bases). Germline CDR1 and CDR2: ENHRY and SYGVKD. The CDR3 runs 16 residues. The ends were cut back, 0 bases at V and 0 bases at J, with 9 bases in the middle. The CDR3 bases are TGTGCCATCAGTGAGTCGTTACAGGGCTCTGGAAACACCATATATTTT. Residues: CAISESLQGSGNTIYF.

The chain couples TRBV3-1 (or the pseudogene TRBV3-2) to TRBJ1-2; no firm D call. CDR3 length equals 13 residues. V lost 4 bases, J lost 4 bases, and 10 bases lay in between. Germline assignment: CDR1 LGHDT and CDR2 YNNKEL (reference sequence). The CDR3 reads CASSRHISYGYTF. The CDR3 bases are TGTGCCAGCAGCCGTCACATTTCCTATGGCTACACCTTC.

V and J are TRBV13 and TRBJ2-5, with 7 bases lining up with TRBD1. The CDR3 is made up of 14 amino acids. CDR1 PRHDT and CDR2 FYEKMQ come from the germline V gene (reference sequence). V shed 3 bases, J shed 5 bases, and the junction held 6 bases outside the gene matches. The CDR3 nucleotides read TGTGCCAGCAGCTTTGGCCAGACAGGGGAGACCCAGTACTTC. Translated, it gives CASSFGQTGETQYF.

V and J are TRBV28 and TRBJ2-7; the D gene is possibly TRBD2 (6 bases). Germline CDR1 reads MDHEN; CDR2 reads SYDVKM. Trimming shortened V by 6 bases and J by 3 bases, and 12 bases separated the two germline ends. The CDR3 is 13 residues long. The CDR3 DNA reads TGTGCCAGCAGGTCGGGAGCCTTCTACGAGCAGTACTTC. Protein sequence: CASRSGAFYEQYF.

This chain joins TRBV5-1 and TRBJ1-2; D is possibly TRBD1 (6 bases). The CDR3 is 14 amino acids. CDR1 SGHRS and CDR2 YFSETQ come from the germline V gene. V lost 0 bases, J lost 3 bases, and 9 bases lay in between. The CDR3 sequence is CASSLATGDYGYTF. In DNA form, the CDR3 reads TGCGCCAGCAGCTTGGCGACAGGCGACTATGGCTACACCTTC.

This chain uses TRBV6-5 with TRBJ1-1; TRBD1 aligns across 7 bases. Germline V gene lookup returns CDR1 MNHEY and CDR2 SVGAGI. With V trimmed by 6 bases and J by 0 bases, 7 bases remained unmatched. This CDR3 is 15 amino acids long. CDR3 sequence: CASRKDRPMNTEAFF. The CDR3 DNA follows: TGTGCCAGCAGGAAGGACAGGCCCATGAACACTGAAGCTTTCTTT.

V usage is TRBV7-2 and J usage is TRBJ2-1; 7 bases align to TRBD1. Germline values: CDR1 SGHTA, CDR2 FQGNSA. The CDR3 consists of 16 residues. J lost 7 bases, V lost 2 bases, and 11 bases had no gene match. This chain's CDR3 is CASSLKRGGASNEQFF. As DNA, the CDR3 is TGTGCCAGCAGCTTAAAACGAGGGGGCGCATCAAATGAGCAGTTCTTC.

The chain has TRBV6-2 or TRBV6-3 and TRBJ2-2; weak D call: TRBD1 (6 bases). The CDR3 extends over 18 amino acids. V was trimmed by 5 bases and J by 7 bases, leaving 26 bases between them. Germline V gene sequence: CDR1 MNHEY, CDR2 SVGEGT. The CDR3 bases are TGTGCCAGCAGTACACTGTCCGGGACACACACGAGGGTCGGGGAGCTGTTTTTT. Translation gives CASSTLSGTHTRVGELFF.

V and J are TRBV14 and TRBJ1-6, with TRBD1 matching 7 bases. The CDR3 runs to 14 residues. V trimming: 5 bases; J trimming: 10 bases; junction bases outside the gene matches: 8. In germline, CDR1 is SGHDN, CDR2 FVKESK. CDR3 sequence (DNA): TGTGCCAGCAGCTCCCGACAGGGAAGCTCACCCCTCCACTTT. As protein: CASSSRQGSSPLHF.

This clone was seen a handful of times. The chain combines TRBV4-2 with TRBJ1-6, with 7 nucleotides matching TRBD1. This CDR3 region has 15 residues. From germline, CDR1 is LGHNA and CDR2 YNFKEQ. V shed 0 bases and J 10 bases; nucleotides not matched to a gene: 6. The CDR3 region has the DNA TGTGCCAGCAGCCAAGAGGACAGGACGGGATCACCCCTCCACTTT. Protein: CASSQEDRTGSPLHF.

V and J are TRBV24-1 and TRBJ2-2; perhaps TRBD2 as D (5 bases). Trimming left V 4 bases short and J 5 bases short, with 10 bases between. Per germline, CDR1 KGHDR and CDR2 SFDVKD. The CDR3 runs to 14 residues. In DNA, the CDR3 is TGTGCCACCAGTGACCACTCGGGGACCGGGGAGCTGTTTTTT. This sequence encodes CATSDHSGTGELFF.